The text below deals with one T cell receptor beta chain. From germline, CDR1 is DFQATT and CDR2 SNEGSKA (reference sequence). This CDR3 comprises 14 residues. This sample stems from a study of monozygotic twins with inflammatory bowel disease. TCRdb re-analyzed the 5' RACE reads; it lists each CDR3 protein once, without DNA. The clone table shows 140,000 to 150,000 distinct CDR3 sequences, with the ten largest holding over 1%. This TCR was sampled from a human donor with ulcerative colitis or Crohn's disease, or a healthy co-twin of an affected twin (not recorded which). This chain joins TRBV20-1 and TRBJ2-7. Sample: blood. The CDR3: CSAPVAGSSYEQYF.